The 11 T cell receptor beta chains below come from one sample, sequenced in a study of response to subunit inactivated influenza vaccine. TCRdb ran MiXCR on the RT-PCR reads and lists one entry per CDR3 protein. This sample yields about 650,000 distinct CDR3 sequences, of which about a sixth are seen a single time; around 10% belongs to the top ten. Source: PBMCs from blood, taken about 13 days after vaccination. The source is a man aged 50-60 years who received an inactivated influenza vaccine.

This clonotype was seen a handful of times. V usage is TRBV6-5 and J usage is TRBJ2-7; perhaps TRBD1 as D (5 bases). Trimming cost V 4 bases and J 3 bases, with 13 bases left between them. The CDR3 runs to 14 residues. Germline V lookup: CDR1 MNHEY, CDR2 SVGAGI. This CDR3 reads CASSSDVDSYEQYF. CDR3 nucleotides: TGTGCCAGCAGTTCGGACGTTGACAGCTACGAGCAGTACTTC.

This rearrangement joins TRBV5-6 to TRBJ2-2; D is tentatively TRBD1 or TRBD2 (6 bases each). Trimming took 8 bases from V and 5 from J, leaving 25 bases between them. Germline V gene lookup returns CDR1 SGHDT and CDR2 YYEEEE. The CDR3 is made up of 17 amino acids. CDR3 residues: CASSSQTGGTPTGELFF. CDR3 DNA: TGTGCCAGTAGTTCCCAGACAGGAGGGACCCCAACCGGGGAGCTGTTTTTT.

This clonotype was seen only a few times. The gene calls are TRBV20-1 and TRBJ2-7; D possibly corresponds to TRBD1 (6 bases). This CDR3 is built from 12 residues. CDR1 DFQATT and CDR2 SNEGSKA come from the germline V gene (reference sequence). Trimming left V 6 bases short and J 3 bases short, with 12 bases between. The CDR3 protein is CSAQGRLYEQYF. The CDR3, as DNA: TGCAGTGCACAGGGCCGCCTCTACGAGCAGTACTTC.

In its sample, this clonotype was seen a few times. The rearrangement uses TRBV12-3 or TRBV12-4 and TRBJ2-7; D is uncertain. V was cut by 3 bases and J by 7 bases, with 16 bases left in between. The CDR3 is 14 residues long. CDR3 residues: CASSFRASSREQYF. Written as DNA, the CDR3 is TGTGCCAGCAGTTTTCGGGCATCCTCGCGGGAGCAGTACTTC.

The CDR3: CSHGGEETQYF. CDR3 in DNA: TGCAGCCATGGGGGGGAAGAGACCCAGTACTTC. The chain joins TRBV29-1 to TRBJ2-5; 7 bases map to TRBD2. The CDR3 totals 11 residues. Per germline, CDR1 SQVTM and CDR2 ANQGSEA. The J segment lost 3 bases and the V segment lost 8 bases, leaving 3 bases of the junction unmatched.

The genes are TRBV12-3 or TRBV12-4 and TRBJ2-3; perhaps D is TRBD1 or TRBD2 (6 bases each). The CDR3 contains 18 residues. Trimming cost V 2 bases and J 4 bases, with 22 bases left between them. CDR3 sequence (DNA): TGTGCCAGCAGTTTATATGGGGGGCGACAAAGGGGCCCAGATACGCAGTATTTT. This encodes CASSLYGGRQRGPDTQYF.

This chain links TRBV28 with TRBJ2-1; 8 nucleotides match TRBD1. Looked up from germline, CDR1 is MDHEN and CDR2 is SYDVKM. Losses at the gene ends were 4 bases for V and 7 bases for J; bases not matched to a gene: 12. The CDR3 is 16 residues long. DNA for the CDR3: TGTGCCAGCAGTTCCCCCGGACAGGGAAGAGGGAATGAGCAGTTCTTC. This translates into CASSSPGQGRGNEQFF.

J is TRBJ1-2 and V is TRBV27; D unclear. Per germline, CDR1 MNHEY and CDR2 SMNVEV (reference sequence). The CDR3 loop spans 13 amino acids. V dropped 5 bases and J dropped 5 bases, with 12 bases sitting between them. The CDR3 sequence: CASSLTPRYGYTF. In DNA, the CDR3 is TGTGCCAGCAGTCTGACACCCCGGTATGGCTACACCTTC.

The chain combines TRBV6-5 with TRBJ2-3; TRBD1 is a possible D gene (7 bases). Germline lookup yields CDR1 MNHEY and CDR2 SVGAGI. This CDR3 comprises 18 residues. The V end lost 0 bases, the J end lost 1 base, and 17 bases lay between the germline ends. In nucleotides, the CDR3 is TGTGCCAGCAGTTACTCGATAGTTTCCAGGGGGGGCACAGATACGCAGTATTTT. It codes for CASSYSIVSRGGTDTQYF.

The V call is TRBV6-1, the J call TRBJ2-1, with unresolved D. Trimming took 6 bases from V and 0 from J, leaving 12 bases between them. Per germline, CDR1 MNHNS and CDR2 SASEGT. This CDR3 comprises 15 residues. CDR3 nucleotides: TGTGCCAGCAGCATAACCGAGAGCTCCTACAATGAGCAGTTCTTC. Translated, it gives CASSITESSYNEQFF.

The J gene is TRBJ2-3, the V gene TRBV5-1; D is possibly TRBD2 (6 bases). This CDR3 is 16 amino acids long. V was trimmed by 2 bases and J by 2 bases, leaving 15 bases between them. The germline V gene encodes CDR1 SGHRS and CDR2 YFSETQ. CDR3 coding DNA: TGCGCCAGCAGCTTCCCCCGAGGGACTGCCACAGATACGCAGTATTTT. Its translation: CASSFPRGTATDTQYF.